The present T cell receptor beta chain was sequenced within a study of OX40 agonist ivuxolimab in advanced cancers. Study context: In this trial design, patients received ivuxolimab intravenously at 0.01 to 10 mg/kg every 2 weeks. Study-wide results and limits: No antigen was identified for the clonally expanded peripheral T cells. Blood T cells, both CD4+ and CD8+, expanded clonally by week 6 at 0.1 to 3.0 mg/kg. Partly responding patients at 0.1-3.0 mg/kg showed some of the smallest clonal expansion.

The CDR3 consists of 13 residues. Trimming cost V 5 bases and J 7 bases, with 11 bases left between them. Germline V gene sequence: CDR1 SNHLY, CDR2 FYNNEI. Only in-frame clones appear in the TCRdb table, and some are missing; sequencing was by immunoSEQ multiplex PCR. The sample has tens of thousands of clones, 86% seen once. With respect to this clone: What it recognizes is unknown.

The sequenced sample was CD4+ or CD8+ T cells sorted from blood, obtained in a trial of the OX40 agonist ivuxolimab. This receptor was identified in an adult with an advanced solid tumor such as melanoma, head and neck, liver or kidney cancer. The chain recombines TRBV2 with TRBJ2-2; D is uncertain. For the CDR3, the DNA is TGTGCCAGCAGTCCACAGCGAAACGGGGAGCTGTTTTTT. Its protein product is CASSPQRNGELFF.